These T cell receptor beta chains were read from a single sample in a study of beta chain features in type 1 diabetes. Measured with immunoSEQ multiplex PCR; TCRdb has only the in-frame clones, and not every one. Among 200,000 to 300,000 clones, roughly 14% were seen once, and the ten largest hold roughly 0.02%. Sequenced: naive CD4+ T cells from blood. The receptors originated from a man aged 30 to 39 with type 1 diabetes. Each CDR3 is given with its conserved first and last residue. The D gene is left open where the match is weak. A row's size may be missing; if present it is once, few, many or a size class.

TRBV23-1	.	TRBJ2-7	.	TGCGCCAGCAGTCAATCGCCCTCCAGGGTCTCCTACGAGCAGTACTTC	CASSQSPSRVSYEQYF
TRBV6-5	.	TRBJ2-7	.	TGTGCCAGCAGTTACGGAAGGGGTAGCTCCTACGAGCAGTACTTC	CASSYGRGSSYEQYF
TRBV28	.	TRBJ1-2	.	TGTGCCAGCGGGCGGGGCTGGTCAGGGTATGGCTACACCTTC	CASGRGWSGYGYTF
TRBV23-1	few	TRBJ1-1	TRBD1	TGCGCCAGCAGTCGCCAAACAGGGGGAAGTGAAGCTTTCTTT	CASSRQTGGSEAFF
TRBV7-9	.	TRBJ2-1	TRBD1	TGTGCCAGCACCCACCTTGACAGGGGGCGTGTTGAGCAGTTCTTC	CASTHLDRGRVEQFF
TRBV30	few	TRBJ2-2	TRBD1	TGTGCCTGGAATCCGGGACAGGGTAACACCGGGGAGCTGTTTTTT	CAWNPGQGNTGELFF
TRBV27	.	TRBJ2-2	.	TGTGCCAGCAGTTTCAGGGGCGTGAGGACCGGGGAGCTGTTTTTT	CASSFRGVRTGELFF
TRBV6-1	few	TRBJ2-1	.	TGTGCCAGCAGTGACCTCTGGAGCGCCGAGCAGTTCTTC	CASSDLWSAEQFF
TRBV23-1	few	TRBJ2-1	TRBD2	TGCGCCAGCACCCCCTCGGGGGGTAGCGGGAGGGTCTACAATGAGCAGTTCTTC	CASTPSGGSGRVYNEQFF
TRBV5-1	.	TRBJ2-5	.	TGCGCCAGCAGCTTGGGGTCAGGGGGGCAAGAGACCCAGTACTTC	CASSLGSGGQETQYF
TRBV5-1	.	TRBJ2-5	TRBD2	TGCGCCAGCAGCTTGGAGGTAGCGGGAGAGACCCAGTACTTC	CASSLEVAGETQYF
TRBV6-5	.	TRBJ2-7	.	TGTGCCAGCAGCCTACAGCGGAGCTCCTACGAGCAGTACTTC	CASSLQRSSYEQYF
TRBV23-1	few	TRBJ1-2	TRBD1	TGCGCCAGCACCTCAGGGGGACTTAACTATGGCTACACCTTC	CASTSGGLNYGYTF
TRBV14	few	TRBJ2-3	.	TGTGCCAGCACGTGGCGGGCTTGGGGAGATACGCAGTATTTT	CASTWRAWGDTQYF
TRBV6-5	.	TRBJ1-5	TRBD1	TGTGCCAGCAGCCTTGGACAGGGGAGTGACCAGCCCCAGCATTTT	CASSLGQGSDQPQHF
TRBV18	.	TRBJ2-1	.	TGTGCCAGCTCACCAGGCAGGCAGTACAATGAGCAGTTCTTC	CASSPGRQYNEQFF
TRBV2	.	TRBJ2-5	TRBD2	TGTGCCAGCAGCCCAACGGGGCGGGGGGGCCAAGAGACCCAGTACTTC	CASSPTGRGGQETQYF
TRBV7-2	few	TRBJ1-2	.	TGTGCCAGCAGCTTAGGTTCTGGCAGTCCAGGGGGCTACACCTTC	CASSLGSGSPGGYTF
TRBV7-2	.	TRBJ2-3	.	TGTGCCAGCAGCTTAGCGGGACATTGGGCAGATACGCAGTATTTT	CASSLAGHWADTQYF
TRBV5-6	few	TRBJ2-3	TRBD1	TGTGCCAGCAGCTTTAGAGGGACAGGGGTTGGCGATACGCAGTATTTT	CASSFRGTGVGDTQYF
TRBV30	.	TRBJ1-1	TRBD1	TGTGCCTGGAGCCACGGGACAGATTACACTGAAGCTTTCTTT	CAWSHGTDYTEAFF
TRBV5-1	.	TRBJ1-1	.	TGCGCCAGCAGATGGACAGAGTTTTTGAGCACTGAAGCTTTCTTT	CASRWTEFLSTEAFF
TRBV9	.	TRBJ1-1	.	TGTGCCAGCAGCACCTTCGGGGAGGAGACATATACTGAAGCTTTCTTT	CASSTFGEETYTEAFF
TRBV30	.	TRBJ1-4	.	TGTGCCTGGAGTGTAGCCCGGACACAAGCAACTAATGAAAAACTGTTTTTT	CAWSVARTQATNEKLFF
TRBV30	few	TRBJ2-3	.	TGTGCCTGGAGCCCTGGACAGTCCACTAGCACAGATACGCAGTATTTT	CAWSPGQSTSTDTQYF
TRBV28	few	TRBJ2-7	TRBD1	TGTGCCAGCAGCGACAGGGGCCTCGGGGAGCAGTACTTC	CASSDRGLGEQYF
TRBV29-1	few	TRBJ2-7	.	TGCAGCGTCACTCCCGGGACTTCCTTCCACGAGCAGTACTTC	CSVTPGTSFHEQYF
TRBV27	.	TRBJ2-7	.	TGTGCCAGTATAGACAGTAATACCTACGAGCAGTACTTC	CASIDSNTYEQYF
TRBV5-1	few	TRBJ2-5	.	TGCGCCAGCAGCTCGACAGGCAAAGAGACCCAGTACTTC	CASSSTGKETQYF
TRBV2	once	TRBJ1-2	.	TGTGCCAGCAGCGTGACAGGTCCCCGCTATGGCTACACCTTC	CASSVTGPRYGYTF
TRBV6-1	few	TRBJ2-7	.	TGTGCCAGCAGTGTTGGACTACAGTACGAGCAGTACTTC	CASSVGLQYEQYF
TRBV6-5	.	TRBJ1-4	.	TGTGCCAGCAGTCCTCAGGGGGAAAAACTGTTTTTT	CASSPQGEKLFF
TRBV19	.	TRBJ2-2	.	TGTGCCAGTAGCCCCCAGCCCTACAGGGATGGGGAAACCGGGGAGCTGTTTTTT	CASSPQPYRDGETGELFF
TRBV5-1	few	TRBJ2-6	.	TGCGCCAGCAGCCCCCCGGGACTTCTCTCTGGGGCCAACGTCCTGACTTTC	CASSPPGLLSGANVLTF
TRBV2	few	TRBJ2-1	.	TGTGCCAGCAGTGACCAGGGGGGCAATGAGCAGTTCTTC	CASSDQGGNEQFF
TRBV10-3	few	TRBJ1-1	.	TGTGCCATCAGAGAAACATTGAACACTGAAGCTTTCTTT	CAIRETLNTEAFF
TRBV6-5	.	TRBJ1-2	TRBD1	TGTGCCAGCAGTCGGGACAGACAGACGTATGGCTACACCTTC	CASSRDRQTYGYTF
TRBV5-4	.	TRBJ2-4	.	TGTGCCAGCAGCTTGGCCCCAGGGTTCAAAAACATTCAGTACTTC	CASSLAPGFKNIQYF
TRBV29-1	.	TRBJ2-1	TRBD2	TGCAGCGTTGTTCTAGCGGGTGGGGTCAATGAGCAGTTCTTC	CSVVLAGGVNEQFF
TRBV6-6	few	TRBJ1-1	TRBD1	TGTGCCAGCAGCCGGACAGGGACGAACACTGAAGCTTTCTTT	CASSRTGTNTEAFF
TRBV18	.	TRBJ2-5	TRBD2	TGTGCCAGCTCACTCGGGACTAGCGACGCGGAGACCCAGTACTTC	CASSLGTSDAETQYF
TRBV19	few	TRBJ1-2	.	TGTGCCAGTAGTATCCGCGCCGGAGAGAAGCACTTC	CASSIRAGEKHF